This T cell receptor (beta chain) was sequenced during a study of blood T cell repertoires in COVID-19. Participants were aged about 18 to 100 years from roughly 25 US areas. Participants had their cohort set by participant-reported clinical history. Notes on this clone: Other DNA sequences within the sample encode an identical CDR3.

Profiled with immunoSEQ multiplex PCR; TCRdb holds only in-frame clones, not every one. Of approximately 230,000 clones in the sample, 85% to 90% were seen once. After removal of 6 bases from V and 5 bases from J, the junction contained 2 bases not matched to a gene. Germline-derived CDR1 and CDR2 are LNHDA and SQIVND (reference sequence). The CDR3 spans 12 residues. The TCR was taken from a man between 35 and 55 years old who had recovered from COVID-19. The sample consisted of PBMCs or T cells enriched from blood (not recorded which). The rearrangement joins TRBV19 to TRBJ1-2; 8 positions agree with TRBD1. The CDR3 sequence is CASSGQGYGYTF. CDR3 nucleotides: TGTGCCAGTAGCGGACAGGGTTATGGCTACACCTTC. Based on the CDR3 plus reference TRBV19 and TRBJ1-2, the full variable domain is DGGITQSPKYLFRKEGQNVTLSCEQNLNHDAMYWYRQDPGQGLRLIYYSQIVNDFQKGDIAEGYSVSREKKESFPLTVTSAQKNPTAFYLCASSGQGYGYTFGSGTRLTVV.